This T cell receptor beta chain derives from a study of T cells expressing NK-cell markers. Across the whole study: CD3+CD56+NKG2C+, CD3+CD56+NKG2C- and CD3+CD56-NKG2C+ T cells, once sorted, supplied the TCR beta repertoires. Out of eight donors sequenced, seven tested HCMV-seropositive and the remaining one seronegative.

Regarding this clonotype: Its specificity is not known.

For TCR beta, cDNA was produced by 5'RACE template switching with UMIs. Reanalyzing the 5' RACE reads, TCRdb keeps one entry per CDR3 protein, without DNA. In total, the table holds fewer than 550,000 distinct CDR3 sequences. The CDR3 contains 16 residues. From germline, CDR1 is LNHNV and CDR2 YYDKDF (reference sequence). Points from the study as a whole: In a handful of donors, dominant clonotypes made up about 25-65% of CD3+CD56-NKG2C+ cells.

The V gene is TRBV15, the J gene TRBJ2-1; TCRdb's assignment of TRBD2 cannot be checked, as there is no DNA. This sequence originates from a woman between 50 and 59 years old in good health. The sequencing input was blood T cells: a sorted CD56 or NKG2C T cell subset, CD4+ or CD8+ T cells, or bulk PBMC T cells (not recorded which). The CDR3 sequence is CATSSSRGGFYNEQFF.